This T cell receptor (beta chain) is from a study of regulatory T cells in long-lasting Graves disease. Library construction for TCR beta used iRepertoire HTBI primers and Arm-PCR of CDR3 regions. In TCRdb, the multiplex PCR reads were re-called with MiXCR into one record per CDR3 protein. The data contain under 500,000 distinct CDR3 sequences, more than 20% of them singletons. Study-wide results and limits: More public clonotypes were shared by persistent patients (fewer than 3,000) than by new patients (fewer than 1,000). The study examined only peripheral blood, not thyroid tissue.

On this clonotype: Its antigen is unidentified.

Stated time point: persistent/refractory GD, antithyroid drugs over 5 years with positive TRAb. Making the TCR library involved RNA that had been extracted from PBMCs. The authors diagnosed Graves' disease using American Thyroid Association guidelines. Unmatched junction bases numbered 4, after V lost 3 bases and J lost 4 bases. Germline loops: CDR1 SGHTA, CDR2 FQGTGA. CDR3 length equals 15 residues. Material: peripheral blood mononuclear cells (PBMCs), obtained when the disease was refractory, from a patient treated with antithyroid drugs. This receptor was obtained from a female donor with Graves disease. J is TRBJ2-2 and V is TRBV7-3, with TRBD2 identical over 8 bases. CDR3 DNA: TGTGCCAGCAGCTTCGGACTAGCAAGCACCGGGGAGCTGTTTTTT. Protein sequence: CASSFGLASTGELFF.